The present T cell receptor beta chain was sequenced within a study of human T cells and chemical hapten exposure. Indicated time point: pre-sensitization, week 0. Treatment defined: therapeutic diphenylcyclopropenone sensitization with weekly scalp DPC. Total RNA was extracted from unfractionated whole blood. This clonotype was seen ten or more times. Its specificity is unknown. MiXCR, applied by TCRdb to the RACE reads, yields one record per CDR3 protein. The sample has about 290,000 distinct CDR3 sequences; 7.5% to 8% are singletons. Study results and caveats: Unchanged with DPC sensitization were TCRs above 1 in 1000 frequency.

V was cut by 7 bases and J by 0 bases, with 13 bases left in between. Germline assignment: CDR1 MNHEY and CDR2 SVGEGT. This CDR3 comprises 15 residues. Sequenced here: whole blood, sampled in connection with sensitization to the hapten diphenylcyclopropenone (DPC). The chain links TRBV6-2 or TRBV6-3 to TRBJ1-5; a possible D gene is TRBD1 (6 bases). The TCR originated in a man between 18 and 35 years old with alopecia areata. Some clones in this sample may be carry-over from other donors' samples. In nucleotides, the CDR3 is TGTGCCAGCACCGGGGGGCGGATTAGCAATCAGCCCCAGCATTTT. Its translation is CASTGGRISNQPQHF.